Shown below are 15 T cell receptor beta chains from a single sample sequenced in a study of TIL therapy for anti-PD-1-resistant metastatic lung cancer. Sequencing used immunoSEQ v3. Assay used: immunoSEQ multiplex PCR; TCRdb lists only in-frame clones, some missing. Among about 32,000 clones listed, just under 75% were seen once. Time point reported: pre-treatment sample, taken before nivolumab and TIL therapy. Specimen: blood, collected at baseline. Receptors originate from a woman aged 25-85 years with non-small cell lung cancer.

This rearrangement joins TRBV7-2 to TRBJ2-1; 8 bases fit TRBD2. Germline CDR1 is SGHTA and CDR2 is FQGNSA. V lost 1 base to trimming and J lost 3 bases; unmatched junction nucleotides: 8. The CDR3 totals 17 residues. The CDR3 region is CASSLESREGYYNEQFF. For the CDR3, the DNA is TGTGCCAGCAGCTTAGAGAGTCGGGAGGGCTACTACAATGAGCAGTTCTTC.

This clone has just one count. The CDR3 DNA is TGTGCCAGCAGCTTAGATGCCCCGCTCACAGATACGCAGTATTTT. Amino acids: CASSLDAPLTDTQYF. The rearrangement uses TRBV7-9 and TRBJ2-3; D is unresolved. This CDR3 is built from 15 residues. Germline CDR1 and CDR2: SEHNR and FQNEAQ (reference sequence). Trimming cost V 1 base and J 2 bases, with 10 bases left between them.

The chain couples TRBV19 to TRBJ2-2; 14 bases match TRBD2. The CDR3 covers 17 residues. From germline, CDR1 is LNHDA and CDR2 SQIVND (reference sequence). J was trimmed by 4 bases and V by 4 bases; bases with no gene match: 5. As DNA, the CDR3 is TGTGCCAGTAGTAAAGGACTAGCGGGAGGAGTCACCGGGGAGCTGTTTTTT. Translating it yields CASSKGLAGGVTGELFF.

V gene TRBV10-3 combines with J gene TRBJ2-1, with 12 bases that match TRBD1. Germline loops: CDR1 ENHRY, CDR2 SYGVKD. The V gene end was trimmed by 6 bases and the J gene end by 8 bases; junction bases not matched to a gene: 8. The CDR3 loop spans 15 amino acids. This chain's CDR3 is CAIRPGQGAIDEQFF. The CDR3 coding sequence is TGTGCCATCAGACCGGGACAGGGGGCGATCGATGAGCAGTTCTTC.

The rearrangement joins TRBV6-1 to TRBJ1-1, with D uncertain. The V end lost 7 bases, the J end lost 2 bases, and 14 bases lay between the germline ends. CDR1 and CDR2 (germline): MNHNS, SASEGT. The CDR3 consists of 14 residues. Here the CDR3 reads CASIILLGNTEAFF. The CDR3 DNA follows: TGTGCCAGCATTATTTTGTTGGGAAACACTGAAGCTTTCTTT.

This sequence joins TRBV7-9 and TRBJ2-1; D gene uncertain. V shed 2 bases and J shed 5 bases, with 13 bases lying between them. Germline CDR1 is SEHNR and CDR2 is FQNEAQ (reference sequence). The CDR3 totals 15 residues. CDR3 sequence: CASSLSLPIDNEQFF. In DNA, the CDR3 is TGTGCCAGCAGCTTAAGCCTTCCTATCGACAATGAGCAGTTCTTC.

This sequence joins TRBV19 and TRBJ1-3, with 12 nucleotides matching TRBD1. The length of the CDR3 is 19 residues. Per the germline V gene, CDR1 is LNHDA and CDR2 is SQIVND (reference sequence). Unmatched junction bases numbered 11, after V lost 5 bases and J lost 0 bases. CDR3 in amino acids: CASSVPGQGASFSGNTIYF. DNA for the CDR3: TGTGCCAGTAGTGTACCGGGACAGGGGGCCTCCTTCTCTGGAAACACCATATATTTT.

This clone was found once. This rearrangement joins TRBV2 to TRBJ2-1; D gene ambiguous. Germline values: CDR1 SNHLY, CDR2 FYNNEI. V lost 5 bases, J lost 6 bases, and 8 bases lay in between. There are 12 residues in the CDR3. This CDR3 reads CASSWSSNEQFF. The CDR3 region has the DNA TGTGCCAGCAGTTGGTCTTCCAATGAGCAGTTCTTC.

This chain uses TRBV5-4 with TRBJ2-1; 11 nucleotides match TRBD2. Germline V gene data show CDR1 as SGHNT and CDR2 as YYREEE (reference sequence). V shed 1 base and J 4 bases; nucleotides not matched to a gene: 4. CDR3 length: 16 amino acids. Here the CDR3 DNA reads TGTGCCAGCAGCTTGTCTAGCGGGAGGAATTACAATGAGCAGTTCTTC. Its translation: CASSLSSGRNYNEQFF.

The chain couples TRBV10-3 to TRBJ2-1; 12 nucleotides match TRBD2. The CDR3 extends over 19 amino acids. The germline CDR1 and CDR2 sequences are ENHRY and SYGVKD. The ends lost 10 bases at V and 0 bases at J; junction bases unmatched: 16. The CDR3 coding sequence is TGTGCCACCCGAGGTGCGACTAGCGGGAGTTCGAGCTCCTACAATGAGCAGTTCTTC. Encoded protein: CATRGATSGSSSSYNEQFF.

This chain joins TRBV11-3 and TRBJ2-1; D ambiguous. The germline gives CDR1 SGHNT, CDR2 YENEEA. The CDR3 covers 13 residues. The V gene lost 5 bases and the J gene lost 6 bases, with 11 bases spanning the gap. The CDR3 here is CASSLHLPNEQFF. CDR3 sequence (DNA): TGTGCCAGCAGCCTACACCTACCCAATGAGCAGTTCTTC.

This clone was seen once. The chain employs TRBV19 and TRBJ2-2; D unresolved. CDR1 LNHDA and CDR2 SQIVND come from the germline V gene (reference sequence). The ends were cut back, 8 bases at V and 1 base at J, with 11 bases in the middle. This CDR3 is 14 amino acids long. Here the CDR3 reads CASHRGVNTGELFF. CDR3 nucleotide sequence: TGTGCCAGTCACCGCGGAGTGAACACCGGGGAGCTGTTTTTT. The entire variable domain, with the rest obtained from reference TRBV19 and TRBJ2-2, is as follows: DGGITQSPKYLFRKEGQNVTLSCEQNLNHDAMYWYRQDPGQGLRLIYYSQIVNDFQKGDIAEGYSVSREKKESFPLTVTSAQKNPTAFYLCASHRGVNTGELFFGEGSRLTVL.

The chain joins TRBV15 to TRBJ2-1; TRBD2 might be the D (7 bases). V lost 0 bases to trimming and J lost 7 bases, with 13 bases between them. The CDR3 extends over 15 amino acids. CDR1 and CDR2 from the germline V gene are LNHNV and YYDKDF (reference sequence). This CDR3 reads CATSRDSRGANEQFF. The CDR3 DNA reads as TGTGCCACCAGCAGAGATTCTCGGGGGGCGAATGAGCAGTTCTTC.

The chain recombines TRBV10-3 with TRBJ1-1; D gene ambiguous. V was cut by 4 bases and J by 1 base, with 7 bases left in between. The CDR3 loop spans 13 amino acids. CDR1 is ENHRY and CDR2 is SYGVKD in the germline V gene. CDR3 bases: TGTGCCATCAGTGCCGAGAGGAACACTGAAGCTTTCTTT. It translates to CAISAERNTEAFF.

This clone was counted only a few times. The V and J genes are TRBV15 and TRBJ1-2, with a weak D call TRBD1 (6 bases). The CDR3 is 13 amino acids. Germline V CDR1 and CDR2: LNHNV, YYDKDF (reference sequence). V was pared by 5 bases and J by 4 bases, with 11 bases between. CDR3 in amino acids: CATSLEGGYGYTF. The CDR3 nucleotides read TGTGCCACCAGCCTAGAAGGGGGCTATGGCTACACCTTC.